Presented here are 13 T cell receptor beta chains from one specimen sequenced in a study of shared clonotypes between healthy human individuals. Only in-frame clones appear in the TCRdb table, and some are missing; sequencing was by immunoSEQ multiplex PCR. The table lists some 660,000 clones, approximately 73% of them singletons. The sequencing sample was made of memory CD4+ T cells sorted from blood. Subset here: CD45RA-negative fraction. These receptors were taken from a woman in her twenties or thirties in good health.

On this clone itself: In the same sample, other DNA sequences code for this CDR3. The gene calls are TRBV11-3 and TRBJ2-3; no definite D call. Trimming shortened V by 1 base and J by 0 bases, and 5 bases separated the two germline ends. This CDR3 is built from 14 residues. Per germline, CDR1 SGHNT and CDR2 YENEEA. DNA of the CDR3: TGTGCCAGCAGCTTAGGGCACAGCACAGATACGCAGTATTTT. Translation gives CASSLGHSTDTQYF. Filled out from reference TRBV11-3 and TRBJ2-3, the complete variable domain reads EAGVVQSPRYKIIEKKQPVAFWCNPISGHNTLYWYLQNLGQGPELLIRYENEEAVDDSQLPKDRFSAERLKGVDSTLKIQPAELGDSAVYLCASSLGHSTDTQYFGPGTRLTVL.

This clone was detected only a few times. CDR3 nucleotide sequence: TGTGCCAGCAGATACCGAGGACTAGCGGGAGGCACCACAGATACGCAGTATTTT. Amino acid sequence: CASRYRGLAGGTTDTQYF. V is TRBV2 and J is TRBJ2-3, with 14 bases fitting TRBD2. Germline-derived CDR1 and CDR2 are SNHLY and FYNNEI. The CDR3 covers 18 residues. V dropped 6 bases and J dropped 2; count of bases not matched to a gene: 10. Supplemented by reference TRBV2 and TRBJ2-3, the full variable domain reads EPEVTQTPSHQVTQMGQEVILRCVPISNHLYFYWYRQILGQKVEFLVSFYNNEISEKSEIFDDQFSVERPDGSNFTLKIRSTKLEDSAMYFCASRYRGLAGGTTDTQYFGPGTRLTVL.

This chain links TRBV28 with TRBJ2-7, with 10 bases fitting TRBD1. Looked up from germline, CDR1 is MDHEN and CDR2 is SYDVKM. The trim removed 6 bases at V and 0 bases at J, leaving 11 bases unmatched. This CDR3 has 17 amino acids. CDR3 loop: CASRTVFGTGASYEQYF. In DNA form, the CDR3 reads TGTGCCAGCAGAACTGTGTTCGGGACAGGGGCCTCCTACGAGCAGTACTTC.

This clone was recorded a few times. The CDR3 nucleotides are TGTGCCATCAGTCTGGGTCCACCCTACGAGCAGTACTTC. Translating it yields CAISLGPPYEQYF. The V and J genes are TRBV10-3 and TRBJ2-7; D is ambiguous. The V gene's germline CDR1 is ENHRY and CDR2 SYGVKD. The V end lost 5 bases, the J end lost 2 bases, and 10 bases lay between the germline ends. This CDR3 has 13 amino acids.

V and J are TRBV6-4 and TRBJ2-1, with 8 bases fitting TRBD2. Germline V gene data show CDR1 as MRHNA and CDR2 as SNTAGT. The CDR3 spans 17 residues. V shed 3 bases and J 8 bases; nucleotides not matched to a gene: 15. DNA of the CDR3: TGTGCCAGCAGTGAAGGTTCGGCTAGCGGGTTCATAGATGAGCAGTTCTTC. This gives the protein CASSEGSASGFIDEQFF.

For this clone: Just one base apart from a much larger clone, this may be a read error. The V gene is TRBV28, the J gene TRBJ1-5; D gene unclear. Looked up from germline, CDR1 is MDHEN and CDR2 is SYDVKM. The ends were cut back, 3 bases at V and 0 bases at J, with 6 bases in the middle. The CDR3 is made up of 14 amino acids. The CDR3 DNA reads as TGTGCCAGCAGTTTGCGGTATAGCAATCAGCCCCAGCATTTT. This gives the protein CASSLRYSNQPQHF. Full variable domain (remainder filled in from reference TRBV28 and TRBJ1-5): DVKVTQSSRYLVKRTGEKVFLECVQDMDHENMFWYRQDPGLGLRLIYFSYDVKMKEKGDIPEGYSVSREKKERFSLILESASTNQTSMYLCASSLRYSNQPQHFGDGTRLSIL.

V gene TRBV28 combines with J gene TRBJ2-7; D may match TRBD1 or TRBD2 (5 bases each). The CDR3 sequence is 18 residues long. The germline V gene has CDR1 MDHEN and CDR2 SYDVKM. V was trimmed by 3 bases and J by 0 bases, leaving 21 bases between them. The CDR3 spells CASSFKLYRGRSSYEQYF. The CDR3 DNA reads as TGTGCCAGCAGTTTCAAGCTTTATCGGGGCCGCAGCTCCTACGAGCAGTACTTC.

The chain is built from TRBV19 and TRBJ1-1; tentatively, D is TRBD1 (5 bases). The CDR3 covers 14 residues. Trimming took off 4 bases at V and 3 bases at J, with 12 bases between the two ends. CDR1 is LNHDA and CDR2 is SQIVND in the germline V gene (reference sequence). The CDR3 protein is CASSTLREDTEAFF. The CDR3 DNA follows: TGTGCCAGTAGTACCCTCAGGGAGGACACTGAAGCTTTCTTT.

As regards this clone: Different DNA sequences within this sample yield the same CDR3. The V call is TRBV5-1, the J call TRBJ2-3, with D tentatively TRBD1 (6 bases). The germline V gene has CDR1 SGHRS and CDR2 YFSETQ. Trimming cost V 0 bases and J 2 bases, with 7 bases left between them. The CDR3 consists of 14 residues. The CDR3 DNA reads as TGCGCCAGCAGCTTGGGGACAGTCACAGATACGCAGTATTTT. Translated: CASSLGTVTDTQYF.

This clone was recorded many times. This chain links TRBV28 with TRBJ2-7; 12 bases align to TRBD2. Trimming cost V 5 bases and J 2 bases; bases outside gene matches: 4. The germline V gene encodes CDR1 MDHEN and CDR2 SYDVKM. The CDR3 length is 15 residues. The CDR3 spells CASSNPSGRAYEQYF. The CDR3 nucleotides are TGTGCCAGCAGTAACCCTAGCGGGAGGGCCTACGAGCAGTACTTC.

This chain links TRBV7-2 with TRBJ2-6; no definite D call. There are 18 residues in the CDR3. V was shortened by 1 base and J by 1 base, with 14 bases between the two germline ends. Germline V gives CDR1 SGHTA, CDR2 FQGNSA. CDR3 in amino acids: CASSLVGSSRSGANVLTF. DNA of the CDR3: TGTGCCAGCAGCTTAGTCGGGTCATCAAGATCTGGGGCCAACGTCCTGACTTTC.

This clone has just a few counts. This sequence joins TRBV19 and TRBJ2-7, with 14 bases aligning to TRBD2. The CDR3 spans 16 residues. Looked up from germline, CDR1 is LNHDA and CDR2 is SQIVND (reference sequence). With V trimmed by 9 bases and J by 7 bases, 14 bases remained unmatched. The CDR3 nucleotides are TGTGCCAGCAACCGCAATCCCGGGACTAGCGGGGGTGAGCAGTACTTC. Translated: CASNRNPGTSGGEQYF.

As to this clone: This is likely an artifact of a read error, given a far larger clone one base away. The chain combines TRBV11-2 with TRBJ2-4, with 9 nucleotides matching TRBD1. The ends lost 5 bases at V and 4 bases at J; junction bases unmatched: 9. Germline CDR1 is SGHAT and CDR2 is FQNNGV. The length of the CDR3 is 16 residues. The CDR3 reads CASSRQAGQGKNIQYF. CDR3 sequence (DNA): TGTGCCAGCAGCCGACAGGCCGGACAGGGGAAAAACATTCAGTACTTC.